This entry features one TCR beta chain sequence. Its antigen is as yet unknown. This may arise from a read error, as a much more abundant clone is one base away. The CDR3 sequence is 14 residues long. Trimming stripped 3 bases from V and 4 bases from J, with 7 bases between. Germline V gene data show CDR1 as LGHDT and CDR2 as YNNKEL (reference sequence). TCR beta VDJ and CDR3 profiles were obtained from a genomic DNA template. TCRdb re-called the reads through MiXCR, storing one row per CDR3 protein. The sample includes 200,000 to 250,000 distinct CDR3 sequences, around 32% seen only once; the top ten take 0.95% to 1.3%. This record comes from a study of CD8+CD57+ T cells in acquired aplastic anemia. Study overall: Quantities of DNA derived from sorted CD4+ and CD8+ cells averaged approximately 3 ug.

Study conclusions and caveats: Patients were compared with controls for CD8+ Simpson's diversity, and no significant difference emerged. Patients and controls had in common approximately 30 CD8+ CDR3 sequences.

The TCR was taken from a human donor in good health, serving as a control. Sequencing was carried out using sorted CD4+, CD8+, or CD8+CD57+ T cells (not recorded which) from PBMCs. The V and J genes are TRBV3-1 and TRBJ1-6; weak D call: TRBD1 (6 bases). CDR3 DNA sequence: TGTGCCAGCAGCCAGGACAGTTATAATTCACCCCTCCACTTT. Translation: CASSQDSYNSPLHF.